This T cell receptor beta chain is drawn from a study of preoperative IRX-2 immunotherapy in early breast cancer. The J segment lost 5 bases and the V segment lost 10 bases, leaving 10 bases of the junction unmatched. The CDR3 runs to 13 residues. Germline V gives CDR1 MNHGY, CDR2 SAAAGT. TCRdb keeps only in-frame clones here, not all; method: immunoSEQ multiplex PCR. The top ten hold around 2.5% of the sample, which has roughly 30,000 clones, 80% to 85% seen once. Treatment reported: preoperative locoregional IRX-2 cytokine immunotherapy. Preoperative locoregional IRX-2 cytokine immunotherapy was tested in the phase Ib source study.

V and J are TRBV6-8 and TRBJ2-5; 7 nucleotides match TRBD2. The sequence was collected from a human donor with breast cancer. Material: lymph node tissue, obtained from a patient treated with IRX-2 immunotherapy. The CDR3 DNA reads TGTGCCACCTTGTTTGGGGAGGGGGAGACCCAGTACTTC. Its protein product is CATLFGEGETQYF.